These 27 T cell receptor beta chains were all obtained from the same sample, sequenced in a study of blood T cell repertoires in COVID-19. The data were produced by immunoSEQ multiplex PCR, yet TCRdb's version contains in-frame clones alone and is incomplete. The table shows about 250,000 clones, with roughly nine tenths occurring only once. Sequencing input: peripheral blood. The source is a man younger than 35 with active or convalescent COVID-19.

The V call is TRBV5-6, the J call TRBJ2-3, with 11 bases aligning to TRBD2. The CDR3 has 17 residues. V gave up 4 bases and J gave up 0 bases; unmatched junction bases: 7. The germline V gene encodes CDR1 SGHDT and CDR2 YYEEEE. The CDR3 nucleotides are TGTGCCAGCAGCGGGACTAGCGGTCGTGCTAGCACAGATACGCAGTATTTT. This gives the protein CASSGTSGRASTDTQYF.

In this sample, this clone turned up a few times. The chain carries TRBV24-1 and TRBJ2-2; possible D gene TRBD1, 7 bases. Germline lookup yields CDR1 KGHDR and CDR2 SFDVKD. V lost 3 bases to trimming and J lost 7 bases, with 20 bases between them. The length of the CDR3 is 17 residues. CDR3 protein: CATSDALAGGLDGELFF. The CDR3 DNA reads TGTGCCACCAGTGATGCCCTGGCAGGGGGGTTGGACGGGGAGCTGTTTTTT.

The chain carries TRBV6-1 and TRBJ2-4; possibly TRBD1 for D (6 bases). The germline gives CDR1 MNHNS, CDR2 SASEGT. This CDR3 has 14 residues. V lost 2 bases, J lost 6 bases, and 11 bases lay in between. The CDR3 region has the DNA TGTGCCAGCAGTGAAAGCAGGGGTGCAAACATTCAGTACTTC. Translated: CASSESRGANIQYF.

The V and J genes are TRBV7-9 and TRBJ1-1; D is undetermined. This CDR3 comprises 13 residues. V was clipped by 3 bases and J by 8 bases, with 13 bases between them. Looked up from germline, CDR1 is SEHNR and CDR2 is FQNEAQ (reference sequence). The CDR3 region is CASSFRREQEAFF. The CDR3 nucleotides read TGTGCCAGCAGCTTTCGCCGGGAACAAGAAGCTTTCTTT.

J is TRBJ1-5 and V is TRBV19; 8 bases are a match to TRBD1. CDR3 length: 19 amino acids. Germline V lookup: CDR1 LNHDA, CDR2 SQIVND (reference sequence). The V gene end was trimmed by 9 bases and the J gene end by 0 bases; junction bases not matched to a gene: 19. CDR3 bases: TGTGCCAGGAATTATACGACAGGGGTAGTAAATTATAGCAATCAGCCCCAGCATTTT. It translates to CARNYTTGVVNYSNQPQHF.

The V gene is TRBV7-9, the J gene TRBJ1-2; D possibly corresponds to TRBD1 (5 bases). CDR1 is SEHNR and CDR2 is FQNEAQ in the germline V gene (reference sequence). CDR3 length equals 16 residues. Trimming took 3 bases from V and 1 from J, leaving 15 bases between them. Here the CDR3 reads CASSFWGDGDNYGYTF. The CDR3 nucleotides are TGTGCCAGCAGCTTTTGGGGGGACGGGGATAACTATGGCTACACCTTC.

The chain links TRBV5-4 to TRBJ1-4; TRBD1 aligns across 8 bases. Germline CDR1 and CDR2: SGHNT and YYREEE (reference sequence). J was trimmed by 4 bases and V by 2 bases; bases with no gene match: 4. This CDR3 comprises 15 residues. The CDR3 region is CASSFDRGVNEKLFF. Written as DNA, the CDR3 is TGTGCCAGCAGCTTTGACAGGGGCGTTAATGAAAAACTGTTTTTT.

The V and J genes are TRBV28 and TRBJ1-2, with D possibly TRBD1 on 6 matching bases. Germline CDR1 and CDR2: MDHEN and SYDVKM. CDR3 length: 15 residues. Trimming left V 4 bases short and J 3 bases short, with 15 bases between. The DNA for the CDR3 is TGTGCCAGCAGTTACACACAGGGAGGGGACTATGGCTACACCTTC. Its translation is CASSYTQGGDYGYTF.

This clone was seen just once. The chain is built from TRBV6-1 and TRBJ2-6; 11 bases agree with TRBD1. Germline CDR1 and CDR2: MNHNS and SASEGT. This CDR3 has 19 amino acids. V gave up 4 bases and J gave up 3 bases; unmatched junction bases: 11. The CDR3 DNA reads TGTGCCAGCAGTGCCCTCAAAGGGACAGGGGGAGGTGGGGCCAACGTCCTGACTTTC. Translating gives CASSALKGTGGGGANVLTF.

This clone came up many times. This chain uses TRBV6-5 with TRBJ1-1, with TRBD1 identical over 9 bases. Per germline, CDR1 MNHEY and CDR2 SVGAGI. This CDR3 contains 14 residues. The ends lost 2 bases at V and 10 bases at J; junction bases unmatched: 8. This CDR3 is CASSYGGQGKVAFF. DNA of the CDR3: TGTGCCAGCAGTTACGGGGGACAGGGAAAAGTAGCTTTCTTT.

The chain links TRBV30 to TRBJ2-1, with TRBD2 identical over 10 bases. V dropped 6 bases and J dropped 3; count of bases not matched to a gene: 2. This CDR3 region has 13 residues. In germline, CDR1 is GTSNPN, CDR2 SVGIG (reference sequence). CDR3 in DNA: TGTGCCTGCGTAGCGGGGGGCTACAATGAGCAGTTCTTC. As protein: CACVAGGYNEQFF.

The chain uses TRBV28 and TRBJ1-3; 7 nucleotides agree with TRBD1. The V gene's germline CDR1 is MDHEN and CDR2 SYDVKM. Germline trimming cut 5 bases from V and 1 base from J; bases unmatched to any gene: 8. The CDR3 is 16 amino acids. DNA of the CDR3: TGTGCCAGCAGTGAATACAGGGGTTCTTCTGGAAACACCATATATTTT. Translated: CASSEYRGSSGNTIYF.

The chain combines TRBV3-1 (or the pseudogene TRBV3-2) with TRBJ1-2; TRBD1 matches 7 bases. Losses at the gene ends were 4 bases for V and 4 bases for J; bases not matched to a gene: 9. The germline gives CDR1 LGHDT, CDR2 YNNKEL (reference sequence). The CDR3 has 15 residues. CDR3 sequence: CASSPRDRTTYGYTF. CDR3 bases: TGTGCCAGCAGCCCCCGGGACAGAACGACCTATGGCTACACCTTC.

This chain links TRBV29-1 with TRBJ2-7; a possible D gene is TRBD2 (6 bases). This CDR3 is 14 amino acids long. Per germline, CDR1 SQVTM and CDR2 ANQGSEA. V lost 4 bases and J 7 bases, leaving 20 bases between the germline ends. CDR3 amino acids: CSVGGGSLRSEQYF. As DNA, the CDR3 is TGCAGCGTTGGAGGAGGGAGCCTTCGGAGTGAGCAGTACTTC.

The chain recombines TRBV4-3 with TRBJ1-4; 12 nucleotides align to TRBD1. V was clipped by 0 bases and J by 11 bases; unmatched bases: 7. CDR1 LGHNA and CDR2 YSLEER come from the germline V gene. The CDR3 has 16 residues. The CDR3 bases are TGCGCCAGCAGCCAAGATCAGGGACAGGGGGCTGGGAAACTGTTTTTT. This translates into CASSQDQGQGAGKLFF.

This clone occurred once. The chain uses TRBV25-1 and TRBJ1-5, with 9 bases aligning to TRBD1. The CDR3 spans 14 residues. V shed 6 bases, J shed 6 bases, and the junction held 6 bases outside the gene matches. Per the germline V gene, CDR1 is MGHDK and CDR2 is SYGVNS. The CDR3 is CASRGTGRSQPQHF. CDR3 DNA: TGTGCCAGCAGGGGGACAGGGCGGTCTCAGCCCCAGCATTTT.

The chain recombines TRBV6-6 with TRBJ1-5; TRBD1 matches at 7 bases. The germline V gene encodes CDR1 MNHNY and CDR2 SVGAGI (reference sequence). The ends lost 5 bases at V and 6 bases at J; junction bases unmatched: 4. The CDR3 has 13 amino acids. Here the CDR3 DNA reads TGTGCCAGCAGTCCACAGGGGACTCAGCCCCAGCATTTT. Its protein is CASSPQGTQPQHF.

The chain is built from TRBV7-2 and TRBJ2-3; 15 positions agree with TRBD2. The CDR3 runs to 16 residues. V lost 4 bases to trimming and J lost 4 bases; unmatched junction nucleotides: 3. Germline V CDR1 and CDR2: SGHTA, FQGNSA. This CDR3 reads CASSSGLAGGADTQYF. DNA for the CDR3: TGTGCCAGCAGCTCAGGACTAGCGGGAGGGGCAGATACGCAGTATTTT.

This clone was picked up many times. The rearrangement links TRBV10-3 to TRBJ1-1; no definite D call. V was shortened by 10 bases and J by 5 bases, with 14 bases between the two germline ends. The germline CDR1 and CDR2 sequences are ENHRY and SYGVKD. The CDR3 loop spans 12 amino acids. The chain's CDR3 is CATAGGNTEAFF. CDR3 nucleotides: TGTGCCACCGCTGGAGGCAATACTGAAGCTTTCTTT.

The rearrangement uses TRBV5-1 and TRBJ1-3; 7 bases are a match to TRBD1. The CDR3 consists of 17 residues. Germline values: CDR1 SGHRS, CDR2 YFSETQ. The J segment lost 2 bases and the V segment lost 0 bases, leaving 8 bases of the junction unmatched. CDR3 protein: CASSLEGAGVAGNTIYF. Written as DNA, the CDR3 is TGCGCCAGCAGCTTGGAGGGGGCTGGAGTAGCTGGAAACACCATATATTTT.

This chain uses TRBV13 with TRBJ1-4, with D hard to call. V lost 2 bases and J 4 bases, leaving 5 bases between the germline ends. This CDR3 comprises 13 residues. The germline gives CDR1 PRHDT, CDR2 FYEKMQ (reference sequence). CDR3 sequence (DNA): TGTGCCAGCAGCTTACGGGGTAATGAAAAACTGTTTTTT. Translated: CASSLRGNEKLFF.

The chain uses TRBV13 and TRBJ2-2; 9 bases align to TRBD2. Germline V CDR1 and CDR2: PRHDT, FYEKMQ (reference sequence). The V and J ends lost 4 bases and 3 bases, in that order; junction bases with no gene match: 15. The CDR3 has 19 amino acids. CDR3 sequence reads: CASSYSWASGKGHTGELFF. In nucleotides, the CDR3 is TGTGCCAGCAGCTACTCATGGGCTAGCGGGAAAGGGCACACCGGGGAGCTGTTTTTT.

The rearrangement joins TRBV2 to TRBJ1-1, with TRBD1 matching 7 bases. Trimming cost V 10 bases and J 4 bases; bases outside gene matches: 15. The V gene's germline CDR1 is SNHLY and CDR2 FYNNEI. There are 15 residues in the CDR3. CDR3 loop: CAIKVGGRGSTEAFF. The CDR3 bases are TGTGCCATTAAAGTAGGGGGCAGGGGCAGCACTGAAGCTTTCTTT. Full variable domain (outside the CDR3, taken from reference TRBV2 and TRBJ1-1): EPEVTQTPSHQVTQMGQEVILRCVPISNHLYFYWYRQILGQKVEFLVSFYNNEISEKSEIFDDQFSVERPDGSNFTLKIRSTKLEDSAMYFCAIKVGGRGSTEAFFGQGTRLTVV.

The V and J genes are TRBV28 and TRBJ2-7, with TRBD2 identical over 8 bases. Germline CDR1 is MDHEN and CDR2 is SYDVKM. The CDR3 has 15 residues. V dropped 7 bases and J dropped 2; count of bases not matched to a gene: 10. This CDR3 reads CASTNGGAFTYEQYF. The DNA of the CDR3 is TGTGCCAGCACCAACGGGGGGGCCTTCACCTACGAGCAGTACTTC.

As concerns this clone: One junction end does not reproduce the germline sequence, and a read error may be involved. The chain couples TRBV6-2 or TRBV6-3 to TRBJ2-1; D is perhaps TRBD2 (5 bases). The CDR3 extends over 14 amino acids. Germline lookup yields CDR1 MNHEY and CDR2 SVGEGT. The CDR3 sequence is CASSGPLERPTQLF. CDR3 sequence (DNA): TGTGCCAGCAGTGGCCCCCTAGAGCGGCCCACCCAGCTCTTC.

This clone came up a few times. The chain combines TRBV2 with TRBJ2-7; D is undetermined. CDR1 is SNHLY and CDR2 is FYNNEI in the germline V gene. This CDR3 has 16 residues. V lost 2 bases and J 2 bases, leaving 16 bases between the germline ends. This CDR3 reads CASSEQQLQVTYEQYF. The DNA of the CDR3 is TGTGCCAGCAGTGAACAACAGCTTCAAGTTACCTACGAGCAGTACTTC. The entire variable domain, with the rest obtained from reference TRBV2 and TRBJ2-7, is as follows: EPEVTQTPSHQVTQMGQEVILRCVPISNHLYFYWYRQILGQKVEFLVSFYNNEISEKSEIFDDQFSVERPDGSNFTLKIRSTKLEDSAMYFCASSEQQLQVTYEQYFGPGTRLTVT.

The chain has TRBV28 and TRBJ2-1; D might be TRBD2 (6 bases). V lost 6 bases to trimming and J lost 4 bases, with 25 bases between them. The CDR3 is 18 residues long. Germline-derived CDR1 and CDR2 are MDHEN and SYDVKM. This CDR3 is CASSHTWGSGPEYNEQFF. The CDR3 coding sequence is TGTGCCAGCAGCCACACATGGGGTAGCGGCCCAGAGTACAATGAGCAGTTCTTC. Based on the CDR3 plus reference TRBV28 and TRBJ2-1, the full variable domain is DVKVTQSSRYLVKRTGEKVFLECVQDMDHENMFWYRQDPGLGLRLIYFSYDVKMKEKGDIPEGYSVSREKKERFSLILESASTNQTSMYLCASSHTWGSGPEYNEQFFGPGTRLTVL.